Below are 16 T cell receptor beta chains sequenced from a single sample in a study of Ad26.COV2.S vaccination and SARS-CoV-2 variants. Treatment meaning: roughly 19 received Ad26.COV2.S at low or high dose, single or two shots; roughly five received placebo; per-sample allocation not given. Sampling was done on day 63 after the first vaccine or placebo injection. Here immunoSEQ multiplex PCR was the method, and the copy in TCRdb shows in-frame clones only, minus some. The sample consists of about 480,000 clones, around 85% of them appearing once. This material consisted of peripheral blood, taken in a trial of Ad26.COV2.S vaccine versus placebo. The receptors come from a person aged 18 to 59 who received the Ad26.COV2.S COVID-19 vaccine or a placebo.

This clone was observed a single time. The rearrangement uses TRBV11-2 and TRBJ2-1; 10 bases map to TRBD2. The V gene's germline CDR1 is SGHAT and CDR2 FQNNGV. The junction had 11 bases not matched to a gene; V was cut back by 0 bases and J by 9 bases. This CDR3 contains 17 residues. CDR3: CASSLDPLAGESGEQFF. The DNA of the CDR3 is TGTGCCAGCAGCTTAGATCCTCTAGCGGGAGAATCGGGTGAGCAGTTCTTC.

The V gene is TRBV3-1 (or the pseudogene TRBV3-2), the J gene TRBJ1-3; D is unresolved. CDR1 and CDR2 (germline): LGHDT, YNNKEL (reference sequence). The CDR3 has 13 residues. V shed 4 bases and J shed 5 bases, with 9 bases lying between them. The CDR3 reads CASSLDPRNTIYF. The DNA for the CDR3 is TGTGCCAGCAGCCTAGACCCGAGAAACACCATATATTTT.

The V gene is TRBV15, the J gene TRBJ2-2; D is tentatively TRBD1 or TRBD2 (6 bases each). Trimming removed 5 bases from V and 4 bases from J, with 20 bases in between. CDR1 is LNHNV and CDR2 is YYDKDF in the germline V gene (reference sequence). The CDR3 extends over 17 amino acids. The CDR3 DNA follows: TGTGCCACCAGCGGCAGCGTAAAGGGGGGAGGCACCGGGGAGCTGTTTTTT. Its protein product is CATSGSVKGGGTGELFF.

The gene calls are TRBV5-1 and TRBJ1-1, with D uncertain. Germline CDR1 SGHRS, CDR2 YFSETQ. The CDR3 extends over 15 amino acids. The germline V and J ends were trimmed by 4 bases and 1 base, with 14 bases remaining between them. In DNA, the CDR3 is TGCGCCAGCAGCGAAACTCTGACGGGGAACACTGAAGCTTTCTTT. Its protein is CASSETLTGNTEAFF.

V is TRBV12-5 and J is TRBJ2-5; D tentatively fits TRBD1 or TRBD2 (5 bases each). The CDR3 has 11 residues. Germline values: CDR1 LGHNT, CDR2 FRNRAP. Trimming removed 4 bases at V and 5 bases at J, with 5 bases between. This chain's CDR3 is CASGWGETQYF. Written as DNA, the CDR3 is TGTGCTAGTGGTTGGGGGGAGACCCAGTACTTC.

This chain connects TRBV12-3 or TRBV12-4 to TRBJ2-1; D possibly corresponds to TRBD2 (6 bases). Trimming removed 5 bases at V and 9 bases at J, with 14 bases between. The CDR3 extends over 13 amino acids. This CDR3 reads CASSLLAKVEQFF. The CDR3 nucleotides read TGTGCCAGCAGTCTACTAGCAAAAGTTGAGCAGTTCTTC.

The V call is TRBV5-1, the J call TRBJ2-5, with D unresolved. V was shortened by 0 bases and J by 3 bases, with 9 bases between the two germline ends. CDR3 length equals 14 residues. CDR1 and CDR2 (germline): SGHRS, YFSETQ. CDR3 loop: CASSLARYKETQYF. The CDR3 DNA is TGCGCCAGCAGCTTGGCCAGGTACAAAGAGACCCAGTACTTC. The full variable domain, with the rest looked up from reference TRBV5-1 and TRBJ2-5, is KAGVTQTPRYLIKTRGQQVTLSCSPISGHRSVSWYQQTPGQGLQFLFEYFSETQRNKGNFPGRFSGRQFSNSRSEMNVSTLELGDSALYLCASSLARYKETQYFGPGTRLLVL.

The chain has TRBV9 and TRBJ1-4, with TRBD1 matching over 8 bases. The junction had 7 bases not matched to a gene; V was cut back by 2 bases and J by 7 bases. The CDR3 has 15 amino acids. Germline V gene sequence: CDR1 SGDLS, CDR2 YYNGEE. The CDR3 DNA reads TGTGCCAGCAGCGTCAAACAGGGGGTTCGTGAAAAACTGTTTTTT. Translated: CASSVKQGVREKLFF.

The rearrangement links TRBV2 to TRBJ1-4, with TRBD1 as a possible D gene (5 bases). Germline V CDR1 and CDR2: SNHLY, FYNNEI. V dropped 2 bases and J dropped 8 bases, with 12 bases sitting between them. The length of the CDR3 is 14 residues. CDR3 sequence reads: CASSEQGLREKLFF. The CDR3 region has the DNA TGTGCCAGCAGTGAACAGGGCCTAAGGGAAAAACTGTTTTTT.

The V call is TRBV29-1, the J call TRBJ1-1; 7 bases are a match to TRBD1. Trimming cost V 6 bases and J 3 bases; bases outside gene matches: 4. Germline lookup yields CDR1 SQVTM and CDR2 ANQGSEA. This CDR3 is built from 12 residues. Written as DNA, the CDR3 is TGCAGCGTCAGACAGGGTCACACTGAAGCTTTCTTT. Residues: CSVRQGHTEAFF.

In this sample, this clone turned up a few times. This sequence joins TRBV6-6 and TRBJ1-4, with a possible D match to TRBD1 (5 bases). Germline V CDR1 and CDR2: MNHNY, SVGAGI (reference sequence). V lost 5 bases and J lost 0, with 7 bases in between. The CDR3 length is 14 residues. The CDR3 DNA follows: TGTGCCAGCAGTGGACAAGCAACTAATGAAAAACTGTTTTTT. This sequence encodes CASSGQATNEKLFF.

This clone was detected only a few times. V is TRBV7-3 and J is TRBJ2-7; TRBD2 agrees at 8 bases. V was pared by 2 bases and J by 2 bases, with 5 bases of the junction left unmatched. This CDR3 spans 15 amino acids. Germline CDR1 reads SGHTA; CDR2 reads FQGTGA. The CDR3 DNA reads TGTGCCAGCAGCTTAGAGGCTAGCGGGCCCTACGAGCAGTACTTC. This gives the protein CASSLEASGPYEQYF.

The chain links TRBV15 to TRBJ2-3; TRBD1 matches 9 bases. From germline, CDR1 is LNHNV and CDR2 YYDKDF (reference sequence). V lost 5 bases, J lost 4 bases, and 10 bases stayed unmatched. This CDR3 is built from 16 residues. DNA for the CDR3: TGTGCCACCAGCGGGGACAGGGAGATCTTCGCAGATACGCAGTATTTT. This encodes CATSGDREIFADTQYF.

The chain has TRBV6-1 and TRBJ2-7; tentatively, D is TRBD2 (5 bases). The CDR3 loop spans 15 amino acids. The germline CDR1 and CDR2 sequences are MNHNS and SASEGT. The V gene lost 2 bases and the J gene lost 3 bases, with 14 bases spanning the gap. CDR3 in amino acids: CASSESGNLHYEQYF. DNA of the CDR3: TGTGCCAGCAGTGAAAGCGGAAACCTCCACTACGAGCAGTACTTC.

The chain employs TRBV28 and TRBJ1-1, with D maybe TRBD1 (6 bases). V lost 5 bases to trimming and J lost 6 bases, with 19 bases between them. Germline CDR1 reads MDHEN; CDR2 reads SYDVKM. The CDR3 runs to 15 residues. CDR3 in amino acids: CASSGADRRRAEAFF. The DNA for the CDR3 is TGTGCCAGCAGTGGCGCGGACAGACGACGGGCTGAAGCTTTCTTT.

This chain links TRBV4-3 with TRBJ1-1; D remains ambiguous. Per germline, CDR1 LGHNA and CDR2 YSLEER. CDR3 length equals 15 residues. Trimming took 0 bases from V and 5 from J, leaving 13 bases between them. The DNA of the CDR3 is TGCGCCAGCAGCCAAGAGGTAGACAAAGGGACTGAAGCTTTCTTT. This sequence encodes CASSQEVDKGTEAFF.